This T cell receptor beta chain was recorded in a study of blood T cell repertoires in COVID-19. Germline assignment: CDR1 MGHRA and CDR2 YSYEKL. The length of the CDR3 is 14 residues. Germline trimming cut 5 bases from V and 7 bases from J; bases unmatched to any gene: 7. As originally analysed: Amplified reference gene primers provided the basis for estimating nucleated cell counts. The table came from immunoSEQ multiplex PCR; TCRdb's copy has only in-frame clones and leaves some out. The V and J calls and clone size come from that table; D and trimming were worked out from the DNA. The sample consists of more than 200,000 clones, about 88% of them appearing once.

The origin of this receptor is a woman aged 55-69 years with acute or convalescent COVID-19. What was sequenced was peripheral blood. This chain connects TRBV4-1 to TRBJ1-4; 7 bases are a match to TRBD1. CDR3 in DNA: TGCGCCAGCAGCAGTACAGGGGCGGGTGAAAAACTGTTTTTT. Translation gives CASSSTGAGEKLFF.